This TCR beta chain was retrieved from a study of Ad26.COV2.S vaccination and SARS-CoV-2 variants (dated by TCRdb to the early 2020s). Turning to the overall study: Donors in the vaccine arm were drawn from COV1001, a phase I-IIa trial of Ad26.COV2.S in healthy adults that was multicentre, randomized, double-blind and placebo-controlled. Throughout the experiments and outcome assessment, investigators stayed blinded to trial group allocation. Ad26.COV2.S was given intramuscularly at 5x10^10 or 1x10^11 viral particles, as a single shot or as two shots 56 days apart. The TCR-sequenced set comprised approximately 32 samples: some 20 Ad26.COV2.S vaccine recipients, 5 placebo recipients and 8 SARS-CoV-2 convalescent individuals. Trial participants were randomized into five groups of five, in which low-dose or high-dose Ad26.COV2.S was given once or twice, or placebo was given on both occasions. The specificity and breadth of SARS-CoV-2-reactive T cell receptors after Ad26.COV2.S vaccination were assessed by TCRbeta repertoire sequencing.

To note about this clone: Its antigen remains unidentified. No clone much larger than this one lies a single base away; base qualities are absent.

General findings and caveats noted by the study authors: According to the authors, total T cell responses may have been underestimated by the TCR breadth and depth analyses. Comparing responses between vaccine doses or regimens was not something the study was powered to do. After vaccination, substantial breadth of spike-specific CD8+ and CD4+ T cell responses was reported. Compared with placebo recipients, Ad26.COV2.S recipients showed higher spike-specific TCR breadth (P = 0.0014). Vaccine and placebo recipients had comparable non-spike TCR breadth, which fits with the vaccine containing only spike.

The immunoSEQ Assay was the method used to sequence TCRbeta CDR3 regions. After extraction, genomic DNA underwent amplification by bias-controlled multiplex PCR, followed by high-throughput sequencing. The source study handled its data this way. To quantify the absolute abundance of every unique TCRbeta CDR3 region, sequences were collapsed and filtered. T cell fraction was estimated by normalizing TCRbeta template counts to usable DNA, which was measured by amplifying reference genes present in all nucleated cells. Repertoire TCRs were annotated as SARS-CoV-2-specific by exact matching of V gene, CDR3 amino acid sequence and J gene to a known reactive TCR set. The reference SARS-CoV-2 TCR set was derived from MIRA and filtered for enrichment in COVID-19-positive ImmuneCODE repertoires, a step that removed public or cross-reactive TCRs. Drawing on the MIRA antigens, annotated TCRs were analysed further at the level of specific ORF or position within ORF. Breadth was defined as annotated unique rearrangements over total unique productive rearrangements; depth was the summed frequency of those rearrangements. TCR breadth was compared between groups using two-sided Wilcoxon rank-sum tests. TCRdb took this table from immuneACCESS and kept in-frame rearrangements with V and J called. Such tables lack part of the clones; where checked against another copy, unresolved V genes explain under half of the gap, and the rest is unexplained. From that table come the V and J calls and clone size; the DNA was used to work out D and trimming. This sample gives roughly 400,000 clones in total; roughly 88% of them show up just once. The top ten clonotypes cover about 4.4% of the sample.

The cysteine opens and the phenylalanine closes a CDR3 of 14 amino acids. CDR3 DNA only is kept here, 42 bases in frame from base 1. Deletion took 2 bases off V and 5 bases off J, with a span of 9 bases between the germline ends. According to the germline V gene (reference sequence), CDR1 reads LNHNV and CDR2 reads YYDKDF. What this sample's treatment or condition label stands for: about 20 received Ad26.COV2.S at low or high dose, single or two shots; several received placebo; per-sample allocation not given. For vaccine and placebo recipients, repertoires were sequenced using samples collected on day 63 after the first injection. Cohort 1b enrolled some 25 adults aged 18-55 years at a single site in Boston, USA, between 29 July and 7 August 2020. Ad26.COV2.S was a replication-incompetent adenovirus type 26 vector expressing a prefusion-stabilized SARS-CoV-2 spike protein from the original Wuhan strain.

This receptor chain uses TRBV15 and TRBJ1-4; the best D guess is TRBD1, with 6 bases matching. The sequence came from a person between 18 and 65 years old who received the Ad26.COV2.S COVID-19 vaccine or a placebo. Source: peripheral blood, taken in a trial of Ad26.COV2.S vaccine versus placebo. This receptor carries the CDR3 CATSRTRGNEKLFF. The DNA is TGTGCCACCAGCAGAACCAGGGGAAATGAAAAACTGTTTTTT.